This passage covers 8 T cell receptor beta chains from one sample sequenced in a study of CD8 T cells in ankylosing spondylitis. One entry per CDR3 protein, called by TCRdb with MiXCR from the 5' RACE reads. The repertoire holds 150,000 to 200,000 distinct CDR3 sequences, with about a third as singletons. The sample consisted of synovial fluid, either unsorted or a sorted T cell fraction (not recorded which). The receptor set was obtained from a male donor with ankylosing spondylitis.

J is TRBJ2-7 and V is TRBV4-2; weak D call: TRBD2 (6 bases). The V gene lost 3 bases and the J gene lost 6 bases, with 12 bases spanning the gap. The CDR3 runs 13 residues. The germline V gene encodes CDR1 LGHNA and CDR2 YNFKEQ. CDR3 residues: CASSQTGAGEQYF. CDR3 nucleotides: TGTGCCAGCAGCCAGACCGGAGCGGGCGAGCAGTACTTC.

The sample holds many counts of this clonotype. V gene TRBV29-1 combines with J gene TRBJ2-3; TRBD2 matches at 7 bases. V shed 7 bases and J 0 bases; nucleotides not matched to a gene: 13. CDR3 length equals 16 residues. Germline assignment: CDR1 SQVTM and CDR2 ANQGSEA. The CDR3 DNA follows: TGCAGCGCGGGAGGAGGACTAGAGGGTAGCACAGATACGCAGTATTTT. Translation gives CSAGGGLEGSTDTQYF.

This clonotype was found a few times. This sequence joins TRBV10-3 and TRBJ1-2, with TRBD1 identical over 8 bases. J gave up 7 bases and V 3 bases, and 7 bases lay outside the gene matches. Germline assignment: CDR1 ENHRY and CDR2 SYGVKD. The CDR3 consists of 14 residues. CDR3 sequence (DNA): TGTGCCATCAGTGATGGACAGGGTGGCTTTGGCTACACCTTC. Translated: CAISDGQGGFGYTF.

CDR3 sequence (DNA): TGCAGTGCTAGAGACATGGGCGGGAGGGCCGACACCGGGGAGCTGTTTTTT. Translating it yields CSARDMGGRADTGELFF. This sequence joins TRBV20-1 and TRBJ2-2; 9 bases are a match to TRBD2. Germline loops: CDR1 DFQATT, CDR2 SNEGSKA (reference sequence). J lost 3 bases, V lost 0 bases, and 8 bases had no gene match. The CDR3 totals 17 residues.

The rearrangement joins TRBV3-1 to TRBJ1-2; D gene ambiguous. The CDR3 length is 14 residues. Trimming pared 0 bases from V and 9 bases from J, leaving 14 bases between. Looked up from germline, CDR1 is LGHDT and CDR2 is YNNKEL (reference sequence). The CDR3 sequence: CASSQELQSLSYTF. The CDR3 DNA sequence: TGTGCCAGCAGCCAAGAGTTACAAAGTCTAAGCTACACCTTC.

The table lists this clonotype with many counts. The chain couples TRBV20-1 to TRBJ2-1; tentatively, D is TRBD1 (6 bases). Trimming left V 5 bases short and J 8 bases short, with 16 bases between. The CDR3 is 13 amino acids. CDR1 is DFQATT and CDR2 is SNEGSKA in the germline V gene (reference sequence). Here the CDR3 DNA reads TGCAGTGCTCCTCTGTACAGGGCCCATGAGCAGTTCTTC. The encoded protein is CSAPLYRAHEQFF.

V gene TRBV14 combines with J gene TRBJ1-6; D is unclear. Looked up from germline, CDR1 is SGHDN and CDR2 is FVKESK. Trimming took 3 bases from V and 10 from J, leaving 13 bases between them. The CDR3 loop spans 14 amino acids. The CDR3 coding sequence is TGTGCCAGCAGCCATAGACAAACCAGCTCACCCCTCCACTTT. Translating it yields CASSHRQTSSPLHF.

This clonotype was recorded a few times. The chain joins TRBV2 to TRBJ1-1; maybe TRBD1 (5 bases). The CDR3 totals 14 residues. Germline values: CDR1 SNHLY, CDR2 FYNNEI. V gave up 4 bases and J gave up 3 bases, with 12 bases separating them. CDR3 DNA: TGTGCCAGCAGTGTCAGGGACGGGGACACTGAAGCTTTCTTT. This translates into CASSVRDGDTEAFF.